This TCR beta chain was obtained from a study of blood T cell repertoires in COVID-19. Study background: The samples span acute and convalescent COVID-19 from the United States, Italy and Spain.

This clone appeared a single time. Original processing methods: Amplification from reference gene primers served as the basis for estimated nucleated cell counts. The repertoire was sequenced with immunoSEQ multiplex PCR; TCRdb's copy has only in-frame clones and lacks some. Clone size and V and J calls were adopted from that table, with D and trimming inferred from the DNA. Counted here are approximately 90,000 clones, approximately 89% occurring once; the ten biggest clones make up under 8%. The CDR3 totals 14 residues. Per the germline V gene, CDR1 is LNHDA and CDR2 is SQIVND (reference sequence). V lost 1 base, J lost 7 bases, and 13 bases lay in between.

The origin of this receptor is a human donor with acute or convalescent COVID-19. The donor label of this sample is uncertain. This rearrangement joins TRBV19 to TRBJ1-1, with a tentative D call TRBD1 (5 bases). Sequenced sample: peripheral blood. CDR3 loop: CASSIAQGTSEAFF. The CDR3 bases are TGTGCCAGTAGTATAGCCCAGGGAACCAGTGAAGCTTTCTTT.